Listed below are T cell receptor beta chains from one sample, sequenced in a study of CD8 T cells in Susac syndrome. Each CDR3 protein gets one entry after TCRdb re-called the immunoSEQ multiplex PCR reads with MiXCR. This repertoire shows roughly 180,000 distinct CDR3 sequences, approximately 94% found once; its top ten account for under 0.095%. The sequenced sample consisted of CD4+ T cells from PBMCs. The receptors were sampled from a human donor with multiple sclerosis. The CDR3 runs from the conserved cysteine through the conserved F or W. A D gene is named only where the DNA matches it firmly. Only some rows state a clone size, as once, few, many or a class for expanded clones.

v_call: TRBV19
clone_size: NA
j_call: TRBJ2-2
d_call: NA
cdr3_aa: CASSIDTLKTGELFF
cdr3_nt: TGTGCCAGTAGTATCGACACGTTGAAAACCGGGGAGCTGTTTTTT

v_call: TRBV7-2
clone_size: NA
j_call: TRBJ2-4
d_call: NA
cdr3_aa: CASSSPRQAFAKNIQYF
cdr3_nt: TGTGCCAGCAGCTCGCCGCGTCAGGCGTTTGCCAAAAACATTCAGTACTTC

v_call: TRBV24-1
clone_size: once
j_call: TRBJ2-3
d_call: NA
cdr3_aa: CATSDLSLGTDTQYF
cdr3_nt: TGTGCCACCAGTGATTTGAGCCTGGGCACAGATACGCAGTATTTT

v_call: TRBV7-9
clone_size: NA
j_call: TRBJ2-3
d_call: NA
cdr3_aa: CASSSPFGRAGDTDTQYF
cdr3_nt: TGTGCCAGCAGCTCCCCCTTCGGAAGGGCAGGGGACACAGATACGCAGTATTTT

v_call: TRBV19
clone_size: NA
j_call: TRBJ1-1
d_call: TRBD1
cdr3_aa: CASRPGTGLMNTEAFF
cdr3_nt: TGTGCCAGTAGGCCTGGGACAGGCCTGATGAACACTGAAGCTTTCTTT

v_call: TRBV5-6
clone_size: once
j_call: TRBJ2-5
d_call: TRBD2
cdr3_aa: CASSFLAVEKTQYF
cdr3_nt: TGTGCCAGCAGCTTCCTAGCGGTTGAAAAGACCCAGTACTTC

v_call: TRBV7-3
clone_size: NA
j_call: TRBJ2-3
d_call: NA
cdr3_aa: CASSSGTGTDTQYF
cdr3_nt: TGTGCCAGCAGCTCCGGGACTGGCACAGATACGCAGTATTTT

v_call: TRBV30
clone_size: NA
j_call: TRBJ1-2
d_call: NA
cdr3_aa: CAWSSSGRDGYTF
cdr3_nt: TGTGCCTGGAGTTCGTCCGGGAGGGACGGCTACACCTTC

v_call: TRBV2
clone_size: once
j_call: TRBJ1-2
d_call: NA
cdr3_aa: CASTTGVYGYTF
cdr3_nt: TGTGCCAGCACTACAGGCGTCTATGGCTACACCTTC

v_call: TRBV12-3/TRBV12-4
clone_size: NA
j_call: TRBJ2-5
d_call: TRBD1
cdr3_aa: CASSVSGTGKETQYF
cdr3_nt: TGTGCCAGCAGTGTCTCCGGGACAGGCAAAGAGACCCAGTACTTC

v_call: TRBV11-3
clone_size: NA
j_call: TRBJ1-5
d_call: NA
cdr3_aa: CASSLRTASNQPQHF
cdr3_nt: TGTGCCAGCAGCTTACGGACAGCTAGCAATCAGCCCCAGCATTTT

v_call: TRBV3-1
clone_size: NA
j_call: TRBJ1-1
d_call: NA
cdr3_aa: CASSKGEYTEAFF
cdr3_nt: TGTGCCAGCTCCAAGGGCGAGTACACTGAAGCTTTCTTT

v_call: TRBV11-3
clone_size: NA
j_call: TRBJ2-1
d_call: TRBD2
cdr3_aa: CASSLGEGISYNEQFF
cdr3_nt: TGTGCCAGCAGCTTAGGGGAGGGGATCTCCTACAATGAGCAGTTCTTC

v_call: TRBV5-1
clone_size: NA
j_call: TRBJ2-5
d_call: NA
cdr3_aa: CASSTDIRETQYF
cdr3_nt: TGCGCCAGCAGCACCGACATACGTGAGACCCAGTACTTC

v_call: TRBV18
clone_size: NA
j_call: TRBJ1-5
d_call: NA
cdr3_aa: CASSPDGAGNQPQHF
cdr3_nt: TGTGCCAGCTCACCCGACGGGGCCGGCAATCAGCCCCAGCATTTT

v_call: TRBV28
clone_size: NA
j_call: TRBJ1-1
d_call: NA
cdr3_aa: CASSFEGGLNTEAFF
cdr3_nt: TGTGCCAGCAGTTTCGAGGGGGGTTTGAACACTGAAGCTTTCTTT

v_call: TRBV5-4
clone_size: few
j_call: TRBJ1-2
d_call: NA
cdr3_aa: CASSLWDSNYGYTF
cdr3_nt: TGTGCCAGCAGCTTGTGGGATTCTAACTATGGCTACACCTTC

v_call: TRBV1
clone_size: NA
j_call: TRBJ2-3
d_call: NA
cdr3_aa: CTSSRLAGISTDTQYF
cdr3_nt: TGCACCAGCAGCCGTCTAGCGGGAATTTCCACAGATACGCAGTATTTT

v_call: TRBV9
clone_size: NA
j_call: TRBJ2-3
d_call: TRBD2
cdr3_aa: CASSVLNGLAGATDTQYF
cdr3_nt: TGTGCCAGCAGCGTGTTGAATGGACTAGCGGGGGCAACAGATACGCAGTATTTT

v_call: TRBV6-5
clone_size: few
j_call: TRBJ1-6
d_call: NA
cdr3_aa: CASSYSLTSLNSPLHF
cdr3_nt: TGTGCCAGCAGTTACTCATTAACCTCGCTTAATTCACCCCTCCACTTT

v_call: TRBV6-5
clone_size: NA
j_call: TRBJ2-5
d_call: NA
cdr3_aa: CASSPDTQETQYF
cdr3_nt: TGTGCCAGCAGCCCCGACACCCAAGAGACCCAGTACTTC

v_call: TRBV5-1
clone_size: NA
j_call: TRBJ2-5
d_call: NA
cdr3_aa: CASSLMGGQETQYF
cdr3_nt: TGTGCCAGCAGCTTGATGGGGGGCCAAGAGACCCAGTACTTC

v_call: TRBV20-1
clone_size: NA
j_call: TRBJ2-5
d_call: TRBD2
cdr3_aa: CSASGAGPVNPEETQYF
cdr3_nt: TGCAGTGCTAGTGGAGCGGGGCCAGTAAACCCAGAAGAGACCCAGTACTTC

v_call: TRBV5-1
clone_size: NA
j_call: TRBJ2-3
d_call: NA
cdr3_aa: CASSAGRGATDTQYF
cdr3_nt: TGCGCCAGCAGCGCCGGAAGGGGGGCCACAGATACGCAGTATTTT

v_call: TRBV25-1
clone_size: NA
j_call: TRBJ1-3
d_call: NA
cdr3_aa: CASSDYDTIYF
cdr3_nt: TGTGCCAGCAGTGATTATGACACCATATATTTT

v_call: TRBV4-3
clone_size: once
j_call: TRBJ2-3
d_call: NA
cdr3_aa: CASSQDGSLTDTQYF
cdr3_nt: TGCGCCAGCAGCCAAGATGGCAGCCTTACAGATACGCAGTATTTT

v_call: TRBV7-9
clone_size: NA
j_call: TRBJ1-2
d_call: TRBD1
cdr3_aa: CASSLGQGMSYGYTF
cdr3_nt: TGTGCCAGCAGCTTAGGACAGGGTATGTCCTATGGCTACACCTTC

v_call: TRBV5-4
clone_size: NA
j_call: TRBJ2-1
d_call: NA
cdr3_aa: CASSLALNEQFF
cdr3_nt: TGTGCCAGCAGCTTGGCCCTCAATGAGCAGTTCTTC

v_call: TRBV24-1
clone_size: NA
j_call: TRBJ1-2
d_call: TRBD1
cdr3_aa: CATSDPGQGGYTF
cdr3_nt: TGTGCCACCAGTGATCCAGGACAGGGTGGCTACACCTTC

v_call: TRBV12-3/TRBV12-4
clone_size: once
j_call: TRBJ2-2
d_call: NA
cdr3_aa: CASSPGWNTGELFF
cdr3_nt: TGTGCCAGCAGTCCAGGATGGAACACCGGGGAGCTGTTTTTT

v_call: TRBV7-8
clone_size: NA
j_call: TRBJ1-5
d_call: TRBD1
cdr3_aa: CASSSRQGGNQPQHF
cdr3_nt: TGTGCCAGCAGCTCCCGACAGGGCGGCAATCAGCCCCAGCATTTT

v_call: TRBV19
clone_size: once
j_call: TRBJ2-7
d_call: NA
cdr3_aa: CASSGPRGVYEQYF
cdr3_nt: TGTGCCAGTAGTGGCCCGCGGGGAGTCTACGAGCAGTACTTC

v_call: TRBV5-4
clone_size: once
j_call: TRBJ2-1
d_call: TRBD2
cdr3_aa: CASSRTSGGYNEQFF
cdr3_nt: TGTGCCAGCAGCCGGACTAGCGGGGGGTACAATGAGCAGTTCTTC

v_call: TRBV7-8
clone_size: NA
j_call: TRBJ2-1
d_call: NA
cdr3_aa: CASTNTRGPLNNEQFF
cdr3_nt: TGTGCCAGCACCAATACTCGGGGGCCCCTCAACAATGAGCAGTTCTTC

v_call: TRBV9
clone_size: NA
j_call: TRBJ1-4
d_call: TRBD1
cdr3_aa: CASSEGQSREKLFF
cdr3_nt: TGTGCCAGCAGCGAGGGACAGTCTCGGGAAAAACTGTTTTTT

v_call: TRBV27
clone_size: NA
j_call: TRBJ1-1
d_call: TRBD1
cdr3_aa: CASSFQEQGAEAFF
cdr3_nt: TGTGCCAGCAGTTTCCAAGAACAGGGGGCTGAAGCTTTCTTT

v_call: TRBV7-9
clone_size: NA
j_call: TRBJ2-1
d_call: TRBD1
cdr3_aa: CASSLERQGYNEQFF
cdr3_nt: TGTGCCAGCAGCTTAGAGCGACAGGGGTACAATGAGCAGTTCTTC

v_call: TRBV12-3/TRBV12-4
clone_size: NA
j_call: TRBJ2-3
d_call: NA
cdr3_aa: CASTRGVGAGTDTQYF
cdr3_nt: TGTGCCTCCACACGGGGGGTGGGGGCCGGCACAGATACGCAGTATTTT

v_call: TRBV4-1
clone_size: NA
j_call: TRBJ2-7
d_call: NA
cdr3_aa: CASSQDRGLNYEQYF
cdr3_nt: TGCGCCAGCAGCCAAGATCGAGGACTCAACTACGAGCAGTACTTC

v_call: TRBV20-1
clone_size: NA
j_call: TRBJ2-6
d_call: NA
cdr3_aa: CSAVDDTGANVLTF
cdr3_nt: TGCAGTGCTGTAGACGATACTGGGGCCAACGTCCTGACTTTC

v_call: TRBV7-3
clone_size: NA
j_call: TRBJ2-2
d_call: NA
cdr3_aa: CASSSSIRRAGELFF
cdr3_nt: TGTGCCAGCAGCTCTTCAATCCGCAGGGCCGGGGAGCTGTTTTTT

v_call: TRBV13
clone_size: once
j_call: TRBJ2-7
d_call: NA
cdr3_aa: CASTGPGTYEQYF
cdr3_nt: TGTGCCAGTACCGGGCCTGGGACCTACGAGCAGTACTTC

v_call: TRBV9
clone_size: NA
j_call: TRBJ2-5
d_call: NA
cdr3_aa: CASSIGTAGETQYF
cdr3_nt: TGTGCCAGCAGCATTGGGACCGCGGGGGAGACCCAGTACTTC

v_call: TRBV5-1
clone_size: NA
j_call: TRBJ2-1
d_call: TRBD2
cdr3_aa: CASSLRGAGDEQFF
cdr3_nt: TGCGCCAGCAGCTTGCGGGGAGCGGGGGATGAGCAGTTCTTC